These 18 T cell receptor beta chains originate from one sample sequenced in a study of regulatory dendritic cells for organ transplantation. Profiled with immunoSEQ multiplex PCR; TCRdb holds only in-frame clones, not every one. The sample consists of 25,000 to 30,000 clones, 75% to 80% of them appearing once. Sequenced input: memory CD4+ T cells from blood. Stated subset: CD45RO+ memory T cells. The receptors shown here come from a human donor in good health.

The CDR3 region is CASARAPNEKLFF. The CDR3 bases are TGTGCCAGCGCCAGGGCCCCGAATGAAAAACTGTTTTTT. The rearrangement joins TRBV6-6 to TRBJ1-4; D possibly corresponds to TRBD1 (5 bases). Germline CDR1 and CDR2: MNHNY and SVGAGI (reference sequence). The CDR3 contains 13 residues. Trimming stripped 8 bases from V and 5 bases from J, with 12 bases between.

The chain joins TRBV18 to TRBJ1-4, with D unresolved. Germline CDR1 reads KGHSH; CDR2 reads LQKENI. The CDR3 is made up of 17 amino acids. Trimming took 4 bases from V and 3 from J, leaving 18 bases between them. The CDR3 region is CASSQSQMPVANEKLFF. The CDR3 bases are TGTGCCAGCTCACAATCACAGATGCCGGTGGCTAATGAAAAACTGTTTTTT.

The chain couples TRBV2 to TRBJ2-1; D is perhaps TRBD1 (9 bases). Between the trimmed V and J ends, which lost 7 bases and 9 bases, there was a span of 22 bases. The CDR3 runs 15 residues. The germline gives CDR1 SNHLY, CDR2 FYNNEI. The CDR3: CASKSGGTGHTEQFF. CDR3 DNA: TGTGCCAGCAAGTCGGGGGGGACAGGGCACACTGAGCAGTTCTTC.

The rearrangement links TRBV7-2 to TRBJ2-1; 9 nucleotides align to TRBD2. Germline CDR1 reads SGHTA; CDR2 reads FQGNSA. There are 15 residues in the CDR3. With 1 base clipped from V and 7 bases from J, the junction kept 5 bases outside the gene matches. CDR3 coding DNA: TGTGCCAGCAGCTTAGTCGCGGGAGGGGGTAATGAGCAGTTCTTC. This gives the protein CASSLVAGGGNEQFF.

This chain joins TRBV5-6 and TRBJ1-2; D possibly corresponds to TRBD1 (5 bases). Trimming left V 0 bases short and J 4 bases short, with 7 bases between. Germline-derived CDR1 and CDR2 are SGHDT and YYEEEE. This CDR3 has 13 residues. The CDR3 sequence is CASSLDGAYGYTF. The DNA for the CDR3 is TGTGCCAGCAGCTTGGATGGGGCCTATGGCTACACCTTC.

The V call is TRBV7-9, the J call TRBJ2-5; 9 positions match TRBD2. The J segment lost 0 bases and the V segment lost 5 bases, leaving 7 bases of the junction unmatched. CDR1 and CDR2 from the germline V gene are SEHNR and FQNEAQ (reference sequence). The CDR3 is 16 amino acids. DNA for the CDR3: TGTGCCAGCAGCCTCGGGAGCGGGGGGTACCAAGAGACCCAGTACTTC. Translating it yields CASSLGSGGYQETQYF.

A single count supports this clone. CDR3 sequence: CAWSVRGATDTQYF. DNA for the CDR3: TGTGCCTGGAGTGTTCGGGGGGCGACAGATACGCAGTATTTT. The V gene is TRBV30, the J gene TRBJ2-3; D might be TRBD2 (7 bases). Deletions cut 0 bases from V and 3 bases from J, with 10 bases between. This CDR3 comprises 14 residues. CDR1 GTSNPN and CDR2 SVGIG come from the germline V gene (reference sequence).

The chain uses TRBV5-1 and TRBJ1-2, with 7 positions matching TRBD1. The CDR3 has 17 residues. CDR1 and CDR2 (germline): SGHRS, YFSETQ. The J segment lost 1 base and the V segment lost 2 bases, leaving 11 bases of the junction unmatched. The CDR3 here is CASSFNGMSGGNYGYTF. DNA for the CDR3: TGCGCCAGCAGCTTTAACGGCATGTCAGGGGGTAACTATGGCTACACCTTC.

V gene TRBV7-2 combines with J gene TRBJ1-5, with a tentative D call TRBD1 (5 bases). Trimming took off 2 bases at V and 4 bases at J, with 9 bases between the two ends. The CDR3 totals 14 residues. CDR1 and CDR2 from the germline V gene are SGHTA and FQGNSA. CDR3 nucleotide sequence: TGTGCCAGCAGCTTAAGGGCAGGGAATCAGCCCCAGCATTTT. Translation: CASSLRAGNQPQHF.

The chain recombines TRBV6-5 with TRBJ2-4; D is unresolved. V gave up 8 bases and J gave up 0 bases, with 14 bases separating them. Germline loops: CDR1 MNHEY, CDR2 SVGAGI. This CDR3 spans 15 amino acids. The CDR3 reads CASSKRQIAKNIQYF. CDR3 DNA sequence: TGTGCCAGCTCCAAGAGGCAAATAGCCAAAAACATTCAGTACTTC.

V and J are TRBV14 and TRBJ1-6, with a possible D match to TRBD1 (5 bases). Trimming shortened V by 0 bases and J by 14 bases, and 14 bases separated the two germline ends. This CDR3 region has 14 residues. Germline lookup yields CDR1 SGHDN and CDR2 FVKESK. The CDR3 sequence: CASSQELRDRTLHF. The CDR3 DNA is TGTGCCAGCAGCCAAGAGTTAAGGGACCGGACCCTCCACTTT.

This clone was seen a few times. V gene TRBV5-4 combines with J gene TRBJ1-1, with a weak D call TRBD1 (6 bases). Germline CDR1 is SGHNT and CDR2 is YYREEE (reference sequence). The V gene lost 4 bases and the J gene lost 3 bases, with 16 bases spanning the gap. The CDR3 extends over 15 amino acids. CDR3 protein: CASSTAGAGYTEAFF. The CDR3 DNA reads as TGTGCCAGCAGCACGGCGGGGGCAGGGTACACTGAAGCTTTCTTT.

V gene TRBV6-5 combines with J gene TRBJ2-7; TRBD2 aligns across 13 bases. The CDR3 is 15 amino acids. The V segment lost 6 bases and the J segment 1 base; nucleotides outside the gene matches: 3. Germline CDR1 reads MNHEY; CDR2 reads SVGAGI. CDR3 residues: CASRILAGGSYEQYF. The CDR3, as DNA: TGTGCCAGCAGAATACTAGCGGGAGGGTCCTACGAGCAGTACTTC.

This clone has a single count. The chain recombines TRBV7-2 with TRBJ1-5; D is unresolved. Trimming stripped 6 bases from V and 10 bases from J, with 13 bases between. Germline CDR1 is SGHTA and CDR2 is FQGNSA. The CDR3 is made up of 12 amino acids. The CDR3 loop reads CASSGGPTPQHF. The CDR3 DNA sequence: TGTGCCAGCAGTGGAGGTCCAACTCCCCAGCATTTT.

CDR3 region: CASSMDRVNTEAFF. CDR3 sequence (DNA): TGTGCCAGTAGTATGGACAGGGTGAACACTGAAGCTTTCTTT. The gene calls are TRBV19 and TRBJ1-1, with 8 bases that match TRBD1. CDR1 and CDR2 from the germline V gene are LNHDA and SQIVND (reference sequence). CDR3 length equals 14 residues. The V gene end was trimmed by 3 bases and the J gene end by 0 bases; junction bases not matched to a gene: 0. Full variable domain (rest looked up from reference TRBV19 and TRBJ1-1): DGGITQSPKYLFRKEGQNVTLSCEQNLNHDAMYWYRQDPGQGLRLIYYSQIVNDFQKGDIAEGYSVSREKKESFPLTVTSAQKNPTAFYLCASSMDRVNTEAFFGQGTRLTVV.

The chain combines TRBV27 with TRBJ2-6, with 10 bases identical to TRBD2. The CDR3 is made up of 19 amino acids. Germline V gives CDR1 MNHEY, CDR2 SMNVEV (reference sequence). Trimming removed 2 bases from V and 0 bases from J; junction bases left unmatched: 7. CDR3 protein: CASSLLLAGFSSGANVLTF. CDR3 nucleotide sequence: TGTGCCAGCAGTTTACTACTAGCGGGGTTTAGCTCTGGGGCCAACGTCCTGACTTTC. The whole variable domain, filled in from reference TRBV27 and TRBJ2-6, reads EAQVTQNPRYLITVTGKKLTVTCSQNMNHEYMSWYRQDPGLGLRQIYYSMNVEVTDKGDVPEGYKVSRKEKRNFPLILESPSPNQTSLYFCASSLLLAGFSSGANVLTFGAGSRLTVL.

The CDR3 DNA follows: TGTGCCAGCAGCTCTATGACTAGCACAGATACGCAGTATTTT. It codes for CASSSMTSTDTQYF. The V and J genes are TRBV7-2 and TRBJ2-3; no reliable D call. V was pared by 4 bases and J by 0 bases, with 8 bases between. The V gene's germline CDR1 is SGHTA and CDR2 FQGNSA. This CDR3 has 14 amino acids. Filled out from reference TRBV7-2 and TRBJ2-3, the complete variable domain reads GAGVSQSPSNKVTEKGKDVELRCDPISGHTALYWYRQSLGQGLEFLIYFQGNSAPDKSGLPSDRFSAERTGGSVSTLTIQRTQQEDSAVYLCASSSMTSTDTQYFGPGTRLTVL.

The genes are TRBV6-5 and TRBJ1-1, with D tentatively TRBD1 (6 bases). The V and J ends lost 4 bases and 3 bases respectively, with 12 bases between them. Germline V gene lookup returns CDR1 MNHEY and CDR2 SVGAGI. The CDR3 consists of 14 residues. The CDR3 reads CASSSRDTHTEAFF. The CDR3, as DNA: TGTGCCAGCAGTTCCCGGGACACTCACACTGAAGCTTTCTTT.